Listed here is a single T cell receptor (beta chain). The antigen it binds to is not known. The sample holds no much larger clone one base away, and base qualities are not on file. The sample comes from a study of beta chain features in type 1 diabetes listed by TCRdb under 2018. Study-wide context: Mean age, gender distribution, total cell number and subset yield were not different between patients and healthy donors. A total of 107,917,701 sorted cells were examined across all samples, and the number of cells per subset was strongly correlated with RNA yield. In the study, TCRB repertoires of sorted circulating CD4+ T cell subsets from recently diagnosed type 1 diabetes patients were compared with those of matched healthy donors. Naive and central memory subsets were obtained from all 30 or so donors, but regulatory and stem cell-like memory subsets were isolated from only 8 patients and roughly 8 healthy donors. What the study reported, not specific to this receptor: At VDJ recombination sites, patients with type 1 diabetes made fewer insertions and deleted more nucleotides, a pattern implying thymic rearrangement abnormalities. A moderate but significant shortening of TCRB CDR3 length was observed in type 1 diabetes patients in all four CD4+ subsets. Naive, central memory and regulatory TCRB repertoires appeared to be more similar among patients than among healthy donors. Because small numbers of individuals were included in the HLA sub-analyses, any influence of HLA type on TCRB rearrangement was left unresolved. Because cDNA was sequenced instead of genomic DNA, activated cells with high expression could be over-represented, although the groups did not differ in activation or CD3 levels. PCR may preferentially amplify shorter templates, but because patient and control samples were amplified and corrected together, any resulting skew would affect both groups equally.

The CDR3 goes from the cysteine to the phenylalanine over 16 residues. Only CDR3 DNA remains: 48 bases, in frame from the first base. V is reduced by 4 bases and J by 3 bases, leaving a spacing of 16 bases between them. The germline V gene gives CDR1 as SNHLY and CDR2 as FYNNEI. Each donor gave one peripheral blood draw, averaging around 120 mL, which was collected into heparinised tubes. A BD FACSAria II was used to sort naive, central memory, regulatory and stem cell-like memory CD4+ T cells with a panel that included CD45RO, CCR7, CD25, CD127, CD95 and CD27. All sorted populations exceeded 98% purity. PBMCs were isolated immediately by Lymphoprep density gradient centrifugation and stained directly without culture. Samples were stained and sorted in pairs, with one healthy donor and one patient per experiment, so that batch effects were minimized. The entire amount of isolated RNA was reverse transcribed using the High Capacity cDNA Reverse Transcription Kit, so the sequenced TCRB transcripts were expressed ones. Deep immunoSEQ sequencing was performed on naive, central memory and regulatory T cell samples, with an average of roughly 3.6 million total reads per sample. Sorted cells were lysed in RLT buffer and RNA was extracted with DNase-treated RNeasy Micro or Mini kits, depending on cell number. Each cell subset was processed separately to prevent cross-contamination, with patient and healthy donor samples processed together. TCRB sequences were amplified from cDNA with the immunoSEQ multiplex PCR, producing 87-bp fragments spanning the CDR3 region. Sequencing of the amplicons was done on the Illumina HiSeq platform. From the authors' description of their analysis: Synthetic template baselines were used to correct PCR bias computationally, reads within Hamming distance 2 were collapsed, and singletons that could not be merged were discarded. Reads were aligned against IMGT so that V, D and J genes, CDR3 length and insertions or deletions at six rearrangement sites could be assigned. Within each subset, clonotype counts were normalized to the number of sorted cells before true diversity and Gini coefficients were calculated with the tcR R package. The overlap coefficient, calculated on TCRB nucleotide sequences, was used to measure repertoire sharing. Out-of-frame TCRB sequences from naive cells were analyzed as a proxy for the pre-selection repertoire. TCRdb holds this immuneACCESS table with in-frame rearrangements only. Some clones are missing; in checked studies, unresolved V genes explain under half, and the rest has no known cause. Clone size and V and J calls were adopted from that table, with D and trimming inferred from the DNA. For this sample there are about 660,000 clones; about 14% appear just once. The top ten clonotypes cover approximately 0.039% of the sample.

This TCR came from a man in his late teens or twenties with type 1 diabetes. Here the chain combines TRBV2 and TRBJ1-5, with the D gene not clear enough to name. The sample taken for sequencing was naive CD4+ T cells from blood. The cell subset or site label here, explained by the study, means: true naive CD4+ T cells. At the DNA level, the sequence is TGTGCCAGCAGTGGGGTTACACTGGTCAACAATCAGCCCCAGCATTTT. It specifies CASSGVTLVNNQPQHF.